Described below is a single T cell receptor (beta chain) sequence and its context. It was with random hexamers that 0.5 to 1 ug RNA was reverse transcribed. TCRdb independently ran MiXCR on the immunoSEQ multiplex PCR reads; one entry per CDR3 protein. The data contain 100,000 to 150,000 distinct CDR3 sequences, around 94% of them singletons. This specimen belongs to a study of CD8 T cells in Susac syndrome. Between the trimmed V and J ends, which lost 0 bases and 8 bases, there was a span of 13 bases. The CDR3 is 14 amino acids. Germline lookup yields CDR1 LGHNA and CDR2 YNFKEQ. The chain employs TRBV4-2 and TRBJ2-5; D unclear. The sequencing sample was made of CD8+ T cells from PBMCs. The receptor was derived from a human donor with Susac syndrome. CDR3 loop: CASSQEVAQDTQYF. The DNA of the CDR3 is TGTGCCAGCAGCCAAGAGGTGGCCCAGGACACCCAGTACTTC.